The source of this T cell receptor (beta chain) is a study of cytomegalovirus exposure and HLA in healthy donors (dated by TCRdb to the late 2010s). Describing the broader study: An earlier analysis of approximately 600 of the donors reported more than 250 Gb of sequence data and 100 million to 140 million unique TCR beta sequences from about 179 million T cells. An early release covering over 500 HLA-typed donors comprised approximately 300 gigabases of sequencing data and 65 million to 100 million unique TCR sequences. The genetic ancestry cluster associated with self-reported Caucasian donors included approximately 85% of the 398 genotyped donors. The study was designed to test whether signatures of past pathogen exposure could be identified by cataloging public T cell receptors. The study used immunosequencing to profile the T cell repertoires of more than 650 subjects and linked those repertoires to cytomegalovirus serostatus. Besides the first cohort of roughly 660 subjects, a separate validation cohort made up of about 120 different subjects was used. The study combined high-throughput TCR immunosequencing, statistical association of individual TCRs with disease status, and machine learning to predict cytomegalovirus infection status. In a later analysis, previously published TCR beta repertoires from 550 to 700 donors were re-analyzed and high-resolution HLA genotyping was added so that TCR occurrence patterns could be studied. In the later analysis, no new phenotypic data were used to find candidate immune exposures; instead, reliance was placed on TCR beta sequences and their occurrence across donors. An earlier analysis of several hundred of the donors used high-throughput TCR beta sequencing to judge whether each TCR beta V gene segment behaved as functional or pseudogenic. Donor age, sex, ethnicity and CMV serostatus were collected together with the repertoire data. In a later genetic analysis, genome-wide SNP genotypes for about three fifths of the 666 donors were used, and that subset was treated as a discovery cohort. All discovery cohort repertoires had been generated using a single sequencing platform. Both class I and class II loci were covered by HLA typing, at four-digit resolution. The number of typed donors differed by locus: roughly 629-640 for A, B, C, DRB1 and DQB1; approximately 530 for DQA1; some 590 for DPA1; and 450 to 480 for DPB1. Four or five DR-DQ haplotypes were handled as single units for association and clustering because linkage in the cohort was strong. Among about 370 genotyped donors of the cohort, an average of roughly 230,000 unique TCR beta nucleotide sequences was sequenced per donor, of which about 18% were non-productive. Study-level results and caveats: The classifier was reported to diagnose cytomegalovirus status with high specificity and sensitivity in both the original cohort and the validation cohort. In this cohort, only TCR beta chains were sequenced, and detectable features were limited by the absence of alpha or paired-chain data. Immune exposure information for the cohort was limited to CMV serostatus. A later analysis found that HLA-associated TCR beta chains were more clonally expanded and had lower generation probabilities than equally common non-associated chains. An association between a missense DCLRE1C variant and V-gene and J-gene trimming of TCR beta chains was found in a later genetic analysis and replicated in an independent cohort. In a later analysis, several top co-occurrence clusters were reported to appear linked to parvovirus B19, influenza, CMV and Epstein-Barr virus. A later analysis found that most CMV-associated TCR beta chains appeared HLA-restricted, with HLA associations seemingly driven largely by CMV exposure. A further reported finding was that TCR beta sequences accurately predicted the HLA-A and HLA-B alleles for most subjects in the first cohort. At a false discovery rate of 0.05, a later analysis linked about 17,000 TCR beta sequences to specific HLA alleles. Because the 87-base-pair reads could not distinguish some IMGT-functional V segments, including TRBV6-2 and TRBV6-3, those segments were excluded. Because counts were too low, around 18 rarely observed V segments, including chromosome 9 orphons, were left out of the earlier analysis of roughly 600 of the donors. In a later analysis, TCR association rates were found to vary across HLA loci, with the most associated TCRs seen for DRB1 alleles and the fewest for HLA-C alleles. The study gave a list of about 160 TCR beta chains associated with cytomegalovirus. Linkage disequilibrium might explain the correlated functional status among segregating V segments, but an unknown experimental factor could not be excluded. Roughly uniform sequencing depth across donors was assumed in presence/absence analyses, although this assumption may not hold. Assigning TCR associations to individual alleles was difficult when HLA alleles, especially DR and DQ, strongly co-occurred. The sequencing pipeline was judged likely to have produced a cluster of highly shared sequence variants as a technical artifact. Because some donors lacked HLA typing at each locus, the association tests relied only on the typed subset. In an earlier analysis of about 540 of the donors, most TCR beta V segments were observed in productive rearrangements about 87% or about 30% of the time, broadly matching IMGT annotations. A few of the identified cytomegalovirus-associated TCR beta chains were confirmed in vitro to be specific for cytomegalovirus antigens. In a later genetic analysis, fewer N-insertions in productive TCRs were reported among donors in an Asian-associated ancestry cluster than the approximately 670-donor mean. According to the authors, the approach could potentially be generalized to other disease states and immunological phenotypes. While some public TCRs were present in many individuals, most TCR sequences turned up only very rarely across donors.

The cohort consisted of some 670 healthy bone marrow donors. All cohort members were sampled while nominally healthy, although unrecorded immune exposures were likely present. The donor was CMV seronegative and was included in the group of under 450 seronegative cohort members. Every donor gave a peripheral blood sample, and the peripheral blood mononuclear cells from that sample were used for TCR beta sequencing. Genomic DNA extraction from the blood cell samples was performed with the Qiagen DNeasy Blood Extraction Kit. The V end gives up 9 bases and the J end 6 bases, leaving 8 bases in the junction not matched to a gene. As encoded in the germline V gene (reference sequence), CDR1 is LNHDA while CDR2 is SQIVND. The CDR3 runs 12 amino acids, cysteine and phenylalanine included. The retained sequence is limited to the CDR3, 36 bases, with the frame set at the first base. For this clone: This clone's antigen is unknown. No clone much larger than this one lies a single base away; base qualities are absent.

The library relied on the immunoSEQ multiplex PCR assay. For the multiplex PCR, a mixture combining 60 forward primers for TCR Vbeta segments and 13 reverse primers for TCR Jbeta segments was used. The CDR3 region of rearranged TCR beta genes was amplified from genomic DNA with a multiplex PCR assay. Amplified TCR beta libraries were sequenced as 87-base-pair reads on the Illumina HiSeq System. In the original analysis: Across the 666 repertoires, a later analysis counted around 80 million unique TCR beta chains, roughly 11 million of which were shared by at least two donors. Raw reads were error-corrected and collapsed into unique sequences with a nearest-neighbor algorithm that merged closely related sequences to remove PCR and sequencing errors. V, D and J gene segments were assigned by aligning CDR3 sequences to IMGT reference sequences. For a sequence to be retained, at least a six-nucleotide match to both a V gene segment and a J gene segment was required. Rearrangements were classified as productive when the CDR3 lacked stop codons and remained in frame with V and J, and all other rearrangements were classified as non-productive. Following IMGT convention, CDR3 was defined as the stretch from the second conserved V-encoded cysteine to the conserved J-encoded phenylalanine. In an earlier analysis of approximately 590 of the donors, sequences lacking an unambiguous match to a single V gene segment were excluded. In an earlier analysis of some 590 of the donors, a V segment was called functional when productive rearrangements were above 56.7%, and segregating when the standard deviation between donors exceeded 5%. A statistical classification framework was built to diagnose cytomegalovirus status from the catalog of TCR beta chain sequences. A later analysis assigned V and J genes by comparing TCR nucleotide sequences with IMGT/GENE-DB human TR gene sequences. In a later analysis, CDR3 sequences and most-parsimonious VDJ recombination scenarios were assigned using the TCRdist pipeline. In a later analysis, each TCR beta chain was defined by its CDR3 amino acid sequence together with its V-gene family, and reads without a unique V-gene family were excluded. As a way to deal with suspected cross-contamination and a sequencing artifact, a later analysis dropped hundreds of nucleotide sequences that were highly shared and had low generation probability. In a later analysis, a clonal expansion index for each public chain was calculated from normalized within-repertoire ranks of inferred template counts. A later analysis computed generation probabilities with a VDJ recombination model fitted to out-of-frame rearrangements, and checked the results against IGoR. Hypergeometric tests were used in a later analysis to score TCR-TCR, TCR-HLA and TCR-CMV co-occurrence, with a repertoire-size bias correction applied to the TCR pairs. In a later analysis, false discovery rates were estimated by permuting HLA or CMV assignments 20 times. In a later analysis, co-occurring TCRs were grouped using DBSCAN, and TCRdist sequence similarity was added for clustering within HLA-allele-positive subsets. Co-occurrence clustering excluded repertoires with fewer than 30,000 or more than 120,000 public chains, plus five with anomalous nucleotide sharing. Here the immuneACCESS table is served through TCRdb, limited to in-frame sequences with V and J called. Missing clones are a known gap in these copies; in checked studies unresolved V genes cover under half, and the rest lacks a known reason. V and J calls and clone size are copied from that table; D and trimming were computed from the DNA. The sample profile shows roughly 70,000 clones; roughly 79% of them were found once. 6.3% of the sample is in the top ten clones.

The chain couples TRBV19 to TRBJ2-7; 7 central nucleotides agree with TRBD1. The sequence was collected from a man between 50 and 59 years old in good health and CMV-seronegative. Sequenced: PBMCs. The DNA reads as follows: TGTGCCAGCGGTACAGGGGTCGGCGAGCAGTACTTC. Translated, this is CASGTGVGEQYF.